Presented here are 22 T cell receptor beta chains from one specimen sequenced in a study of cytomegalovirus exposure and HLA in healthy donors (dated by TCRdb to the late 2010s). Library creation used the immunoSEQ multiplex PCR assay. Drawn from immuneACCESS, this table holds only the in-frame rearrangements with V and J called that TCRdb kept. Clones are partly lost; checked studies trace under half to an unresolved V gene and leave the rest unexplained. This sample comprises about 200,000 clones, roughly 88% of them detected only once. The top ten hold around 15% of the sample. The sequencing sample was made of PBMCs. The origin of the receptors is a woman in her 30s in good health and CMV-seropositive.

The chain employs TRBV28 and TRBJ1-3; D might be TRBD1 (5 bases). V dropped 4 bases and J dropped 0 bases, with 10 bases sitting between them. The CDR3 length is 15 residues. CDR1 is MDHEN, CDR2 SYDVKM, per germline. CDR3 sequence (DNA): TGTGCCAGCAGTTCCCCCCAGGGCTCTGGAAACACCATATATTTT. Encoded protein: CASSSPQGSGNTIYF.

CDR3 bases: TGTGCCAGCAGTGAAGCCCGGGGGACAGGGGCCTACGAGCAGTACTTC. It yields the protein CASSEARGTGAYEQYF. The V gene is TRBV6-1, the J gene TRBJ2-7; 10 bases line up with TRBD1. V shed 0 bases, J shed 2 bases, and the junction held 4 bases outside the gene matches. The germline V gene encodes CDR1 MNHNS and CDR2 SASEGT. This CDR3 comprises 16 residues.

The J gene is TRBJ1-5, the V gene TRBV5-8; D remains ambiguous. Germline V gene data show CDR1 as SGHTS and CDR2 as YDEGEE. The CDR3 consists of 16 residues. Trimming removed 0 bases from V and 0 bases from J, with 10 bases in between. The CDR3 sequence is CASSLVPGSSNQPQHF. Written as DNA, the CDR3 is TGTGCCAGCAGCTTGGTCCCAGGCTCTAGCAATCAGCCCCAGCATTTT.

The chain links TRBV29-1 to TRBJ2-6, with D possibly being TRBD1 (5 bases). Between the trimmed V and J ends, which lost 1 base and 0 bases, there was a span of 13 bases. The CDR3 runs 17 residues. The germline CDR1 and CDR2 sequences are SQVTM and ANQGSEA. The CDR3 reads CSVEGERQRSGANVLTF. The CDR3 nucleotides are TGCAGCGTTGAAGGCGAACGACAGCGCTCTGGGGCCAACGTCCTGACTTTC.

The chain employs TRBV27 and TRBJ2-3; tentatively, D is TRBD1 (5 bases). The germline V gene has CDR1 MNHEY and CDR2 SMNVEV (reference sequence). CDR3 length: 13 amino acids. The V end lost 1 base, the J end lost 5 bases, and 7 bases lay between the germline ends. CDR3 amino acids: CASSLWGGDTQYF. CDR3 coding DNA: TGTGCCAGCAGTTTATGGGGCGGAGATACGCAGTATTTT.

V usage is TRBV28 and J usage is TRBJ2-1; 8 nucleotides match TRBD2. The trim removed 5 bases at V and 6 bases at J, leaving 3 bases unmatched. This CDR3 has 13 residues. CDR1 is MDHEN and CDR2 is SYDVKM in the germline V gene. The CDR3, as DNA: TGTGCCAGCAGTGGACTAGCTCCCAATGAGCAGTTCTTC. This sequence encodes CASSGLAPNEQFF.

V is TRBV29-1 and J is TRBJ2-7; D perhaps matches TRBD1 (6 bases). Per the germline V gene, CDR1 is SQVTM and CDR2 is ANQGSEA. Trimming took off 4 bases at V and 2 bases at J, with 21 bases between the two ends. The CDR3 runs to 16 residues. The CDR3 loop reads CSVVLRGILGTYEQYF. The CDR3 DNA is TGCAGCGTTGTTCTCAGGGGAATCCTAGGGACCTACGAGCAGTACTTC.

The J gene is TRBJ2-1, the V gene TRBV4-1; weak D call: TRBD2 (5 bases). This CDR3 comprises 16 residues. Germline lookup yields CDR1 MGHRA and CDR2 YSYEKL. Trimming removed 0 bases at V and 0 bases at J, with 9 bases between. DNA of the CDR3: TGCGCCAGCAGCCAAGATAGAGGGCACTCCTACAATGAGCAGTTCTTC. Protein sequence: CASSQDRGHSYNEQFF.

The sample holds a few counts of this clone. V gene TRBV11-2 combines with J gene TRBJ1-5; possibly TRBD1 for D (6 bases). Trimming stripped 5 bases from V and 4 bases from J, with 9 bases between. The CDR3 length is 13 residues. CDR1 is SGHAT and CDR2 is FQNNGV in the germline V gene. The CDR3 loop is CASSPDRNQPQHF. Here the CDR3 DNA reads TGTGCCAGCAGCCCGGACAGAAATCAGCCCCAGCATTTT.

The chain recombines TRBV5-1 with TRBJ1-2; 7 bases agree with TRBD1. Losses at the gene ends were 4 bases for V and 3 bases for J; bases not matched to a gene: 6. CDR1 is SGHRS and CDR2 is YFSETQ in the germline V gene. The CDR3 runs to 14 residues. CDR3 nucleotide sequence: TGCGCCAGCAGCACAGGGGACCAATACTATGGCTACACCTTC. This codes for CASSTGDQYYGYTF.

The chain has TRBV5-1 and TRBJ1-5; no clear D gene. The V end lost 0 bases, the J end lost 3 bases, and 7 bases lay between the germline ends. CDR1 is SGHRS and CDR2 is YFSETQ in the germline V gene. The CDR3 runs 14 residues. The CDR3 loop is CASSLGEVNQPQHF. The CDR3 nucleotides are TGCGCCAGCAGCTTGGGTGAGGTCAATCAGCCCCAGCATTTT.

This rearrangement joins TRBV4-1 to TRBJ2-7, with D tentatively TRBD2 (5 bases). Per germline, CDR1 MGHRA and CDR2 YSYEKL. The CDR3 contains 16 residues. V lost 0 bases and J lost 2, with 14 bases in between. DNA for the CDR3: TGCGCCAGCAGCCAAGACTGGGCTAGCTTGACCTACGAGCAGTACTTC. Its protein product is CASSQDWASLTYEQYF.

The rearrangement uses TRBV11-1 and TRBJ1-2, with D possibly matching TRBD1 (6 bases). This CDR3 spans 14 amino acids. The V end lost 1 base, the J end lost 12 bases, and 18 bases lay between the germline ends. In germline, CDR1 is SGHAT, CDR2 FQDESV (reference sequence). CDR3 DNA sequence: TGTGCCAGCAGCTTAGGAGGACCGGGACATCAAAACACCTTC. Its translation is CASSLGGPGHQNTF.

In nucleotides, the CDR3 is TGTGCCAGCAGCTTAGAATTAAGGGGCCTTTACGAGCAGTACTTC. Residues: CASSLELRGLYEQYF. The chain employs TRBV11-2 and TRBJ2-7; a weak D match, TRBD1 (5 bases). V dropped 0 bases and J dropped 4 bases, with 13 bases sitting between them. The germline V gene encodes CDR1 SGHAT and CDR2 FQNNGV. CDR3 size: 15 residues. Full variable domain (missing parts from reference TRBV11-2 and TRBJ2-7): EAGVAQSPRYKIIEKRQSVAFWCNPISGHATLYWYQQILGQGPKLLIQFQNNGVVDDSQLPKDRFSAERLKGVDSTLKIQPAKLEDSAVYLCASSLELRGLYEQYFGPGTRLTVT.

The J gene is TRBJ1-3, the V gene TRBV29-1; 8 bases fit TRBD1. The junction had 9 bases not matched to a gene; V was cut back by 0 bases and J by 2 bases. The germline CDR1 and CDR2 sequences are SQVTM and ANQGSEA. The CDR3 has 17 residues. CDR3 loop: CSVEDRQGAITGNTIYF. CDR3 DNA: TGCAGCGTTGAAGATCGGCAGGGGGCGATTACTGGAAACACCATATATTTT.

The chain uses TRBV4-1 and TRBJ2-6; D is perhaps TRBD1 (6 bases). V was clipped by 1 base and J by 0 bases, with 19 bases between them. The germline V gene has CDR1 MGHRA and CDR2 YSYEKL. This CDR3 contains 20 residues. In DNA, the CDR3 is TGCGCCAGCAGCCAAGGGGCACAGGGTGTTATCTTCTCTGGGGCCAACGTCCTGACTTTC. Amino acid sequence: CASSQGAQGVIFSGANVLTF.

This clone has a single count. For the CDR3, the DNA is TGCGCCAGCAGCCAAGATGACGTTAGCTTCGTCGAGCAGTACTTC. It translates to CASSQDDVSFVEQYF. The rearrangement joins TRBV4-1 to TRBJ2-7, with D uncertain. The CDR3 has 15 amino acids. V was clipped by 0 bases and J by 6 bases, with 15 bases between them. CDR1 MGHRA and CDR2 YSYEKL come from the germline V gene.

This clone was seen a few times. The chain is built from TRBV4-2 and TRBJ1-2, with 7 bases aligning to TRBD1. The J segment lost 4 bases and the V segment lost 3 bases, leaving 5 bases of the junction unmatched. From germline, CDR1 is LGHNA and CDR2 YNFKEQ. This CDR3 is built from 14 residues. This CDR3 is CASSHGGQPYGYTF. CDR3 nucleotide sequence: TGTGCCAGCAGCCACGGGGGACAGCCCTATGGCTACACCTTC.

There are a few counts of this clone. This CDR3 reads CSARNNYEQYF. The CDR3 nucleotides read TGCAGTGCTAGGAACAACTACGAGCAGTACTTC. This sequence joins TRBV20-1 and TRBJ2-7; D is unclear. CDR1 and CDR2 (germline): DFQATT, SNEGSKA (reference sequence). V shed 3 bases and J shed 3 bases, with 6 bases lying between them. The CDR3 covers 11 residues.

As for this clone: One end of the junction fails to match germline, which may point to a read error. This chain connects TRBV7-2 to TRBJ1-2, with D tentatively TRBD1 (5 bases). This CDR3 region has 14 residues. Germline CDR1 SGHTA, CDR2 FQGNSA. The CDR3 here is CASSPQTTVPTTSF. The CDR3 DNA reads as TGTGCCAGCAGCCCTCAGACGACAGTACCAACTACTTCCTTC.

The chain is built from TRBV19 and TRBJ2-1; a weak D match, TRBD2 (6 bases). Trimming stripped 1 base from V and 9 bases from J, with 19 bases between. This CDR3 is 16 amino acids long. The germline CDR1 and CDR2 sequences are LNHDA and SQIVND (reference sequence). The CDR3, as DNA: TGTGCCAGTAGTATAGGGGGAGGCGACTCATTAACTGAGCAGTTCTTC. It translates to CASSIGGGDSLTEQFF.

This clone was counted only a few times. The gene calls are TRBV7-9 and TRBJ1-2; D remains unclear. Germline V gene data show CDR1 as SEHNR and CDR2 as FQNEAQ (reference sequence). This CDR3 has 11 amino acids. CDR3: CASNGEGGYTF. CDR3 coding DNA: TGTGCGAGTAACGGAGAAGGTGGCTACACCTTC.